The 16 T cell receptor beta chains listed next were all sequenced from one sample in a study of blood T cell repertoires in COVID-19. Sequencing used immunoSEQ multiplex PCR; TCRdb keeps in-frame clones, though not all of them. The sample has approximately 210,000 clones; less than 90% are singletons. The sequencing sample was made of peripheral blood. The receptor source for this set is a man aged 35 to 55 with acute or convalescent COVID-19.

As concerns this clone: The CDR3 carries no conserved terminal phenylalanine or tryptophan, so it likely arises from a read error. The DNA is omitted, as the CDR3 cannot be located on it reliably, and the CDR3 follows TCRdb's listing. The V gene is TRBV23-1, the J gene TRBJ2-7; the table names TRBD2, a call not compared with the DNA. TRBV23-1 is known as an ORF, though its function is uncertain. Both ends counted, the CDR3 spans 10 residues. The CDR3 reads CASLPGGPPP.

V gene TRBV2 combines with J gene TRBJ1-1; D is undetermined. CDR1 and CDR2 from the germline V gene are SNHLY and FYNNEI. The CDR3 totals 11 residues. Trimming stripped 8 bases from V and 7 bases from J, with 11 bases between. The CDR3 nucleotides are TGTGCCAGCCACAGTGGCCTTGAAGCTTTCTTT. It is translated as CASHSGLEAFF.

The V and J genes are TRBV6-5 and TRBJ2-7; the match to TRBD1 covers 7 bases. CDR3 length: 16 residues. Trimming took 2 bases from V and 0 from J; bases not matched to a gene: 7. The V gene's germline CDR1 is MNHEY and CDR2 SVGAGI. This chain's CDR3 is CASSYGGQPNSYEQYF. The CDR3 coding sequence is TGTGCCAGCAGTTACGGGGGACAGCCTAACTCCTACGAGCAGTACTTC.

The V call is TRBV4-1, the J call TRBJ2-5, with 9 positions matching TRBD2. The CDR3 has 16 residues. After removal of 0 bases from V and 6 bases from J, the junction contained 8 bases not matched to a gene. From germline, CDR1 is MGHRA and CDR2 YSYEKL. The CDR3 spells CASSQERGGAVKTQYF. The CDR3 DNA reads as TGCGCCAGCAGCCAAGAACGCGGGGGGGCGGTGAAGACCCAGTACTTC.

V usage is TRBV14 and J usage is TRBJ1-1; no firm D call. V was clipped by 1 base and J by 5 bases, with 11 bases between them. The CDR3 extends over 14 amino acids. Germline loops: CDR1 SGHDN, CDR2 FVKESK. CDR3 residues: CASSQVYSVTEAFF. CDR3 DNA: TGTGCCAGCAGCCAAGTCTATAGTGTAACTGAAGCTTTCTTT.

The CDR3 DNA reads TGTGCCAGCAACGTGGGGGGGGTTTCGAACACTGAAGCTTTCTTT. This gives the protein CASNVGGVSNTEAFF. The chain recombines TRBV27 with TRBJ1-1; tentative D call: TRBD1 (5 bases). Germline CDR1 and CDR2: MNHEY and SMNVEV (reference sequence). The CDR3 consists of 15 residues. With 7 bases removed from V and 1 base from J, the gap between germline ends came to 16 bases.

CDR3 sequence (DNA): TGTGCCAGCGAAACCGGGACACCACAAGAGACCCAGTACTTC. It encodes CASETGTPQETQYF. This chain uses TRBV7-9 with TRBJ2-5; a weak D match, TRBD1 (6 bases). Per the germline V gene, CDR1 is SEHNR and CDR2 is FQNEAQ (reference sequence). The CDR3 extends over 14 amino acids. V lost 8 bases to trimming and J lost 2 bases, with 15 bases between them.

This chain uses TRBV5-6 with TRBJ2-1, with 8 positions matching TRBD2. J gave up 8 bases and V 0 bases, and 10 bases lay outside the gene matches. Germline V gene lookup returns CDR1 SGHDT and CDR2 YYEEEE. This CDR3 comprises 16 residues. CDR3 sequence: CASSLAGLVGTDEQFF. In DNA form, the CDR3 reads TGTGCCAGCAGCTTGGCGGGACTAGTGGGAACCGATGAGCAGTTCTTC.

The gene calls are TRBV14 and TRBJ2-7, with 7 positions matching TRBD1. The germline V gene has CDR1 SGHDN and CDR2 FVKESK. V trimming: 4 bases; J trimming: 2 bases; junction bases outside the gene matches: 2. The CDR3 contains 13 residues. The DNA of the CDR3 is TGTGCCAGCAGCCCGGGACAGCCCTACGAGCAGTACTTC. Translated: CASSPGQPYEQYF.

V usage is TRBV18 and J usage is TRBJ1-4; 9 bases are shared with TRBD1. V lost 3 bases to trimming and J lost 7 bases; unmatched junction nucleotides: 3. The CDR3 covers 14 residues. Germline V gene lookup returns CDR1 KGHSH and CDR2 LQKENI. The CDR3 loop reads CASSPQDRGEKLFF. The CDR3 nucleotides read TGTGCCAGCTCACCCCAGGACAGGGGTGAAAAACTGTTTTTT.

The chain joins TRBV11-2 to TRBJ2-3; D unresolved. The germline V gene encodes CDR1 SGHAT and CDR2 FQNNGV. Trimming shortened V by 6 bases and J by 4 bases, and 14 bases separated the two germline ends. This CDR3 region has 14 residues. The CDR3 region is CASSPTNGPDTQYF. For the CDR3, the DNA is TGTGCCAGCAGTCCTACTAACGGCCCAGATACGCAGTATTTT. The entire variable domain, with the rest obtained from reference TRBV11-2 and TRBJ2-3, is as follows: EAGVAQSPRYKIIEKRQSVAFWCNPISGHATLYWYQQILGQGPKLLIQFQNNGVVDDSQLPKDRFSAERLKGVDSTLKIQPAKLEDSAVYLCASSPTNGPDTQYFGPGTRLTVL.

Turning to this clone: Other nucleotide sequences in the sample specify the same CDR3. This chain links TRBV6-5 with TRBJ2-7; 10 bases map to TRBD1. The length of the CDR3 is 14 residues. CDR1 and CDR2 (germline): MNHEY, SVGAGI. J gave up 5 bases and V 0 bases, and 1 base lay outside the gene matches. CDR3 protein: CASSYSGQGDEQYF. CDR3 nucleotides: TGTGCCAGCAGTTACTCCGGACAGGGGGACGAGCAGTACTTC.

V is TRBV29-1 and J is TRBJ1-2, with TRBD1 identical over 9 bases. Trimming took 0 bases from V and 4 from J; bases not matched to a gene: 9. The CDR3 consists of 16 residues. Germline V gene data show CDR1 as SQVTM and CDR2 as ANQGSEA. The CDR3, as DNA: TGCAGCGTTGAAGATCTTGGGGACAGGGTGGGCTATGGCTACACCTTC. Translating gives CSVEDLGDRVGYGYTF.

The V call is TRBV9, the J call TRBJ2-5; 11 bases match TRBD1. V lost 3 bases and J lost 5; bases outside the gene matches: 3. The CDR3 runs 14 residues. Germline assignment: CDR1 SGDLS and CDR2 YYNGEE. In DNA form, the CDR3 reads TGTGCCAGCAGCGCGGACAGGGGGCGTGAGACCCAGTACTTC. Its protein product is CASSADRGRETQYF.

The chain uses TRBV7-2 and TRBJ2-7; maybe TRBD2 (6 bases). CDR1 and CDR2 from the germline V gene are SGHTA and FQGNSA. The CDR3 length is 15 residues. Trimming cost V 0 bases and J 2 bases, with 11 bases left between them. The CDR3 loop is CASSLAPGVTYEQYF. DNA of the CDR3: TGTGCCAGCAGCTTAGCCCCGGGGGTCACCTACGAGCAGTACTTC.

The chain joins TRBV29-1 to TRBJ1-1; possible D gene TRBD1, 6 bases. V was pared by 6 bases and J by 3 bases, with 17 bases between. Germline V gene lookup returns CDR1 SQVTM and CDR2 ANQGSEA. The CDR3 is 14 residues long. The CDR3 nucleotides read TGCAGCGTGAGGGAACAAGGGGGGGACACTGAAGCTTTCTTT. It encodes CSVREQGGDTEAFF. The whole variable domain, remainder taken from reference TRBV29-1 and TRBJ1-1, is SAVISQKPSRDICQRGTSLTIQCQVDSQVTMMFWYRQQPGQSLTLIATANQGSEATYESGFVIDKFPISRPNLTFSTLTVSNMSPEDSSIYLCSVREQGGDTEAFFGQGTRLTVV.